The 25 T cell receptor beta chains presented below share a single source sample, sequenced in a study of OX40 agonist ivuxolimab in advanced cancers. Data came from immunoSEQ multiplex PCR; TCRdb stores just in-frame clones and leaves some out. The sample carries tens of thousands of clones, around 80% recorded once. The source was CD4+ or CD8+ T cells sorted from blood, collected in a trial of the OX40 agonist ivuxolimab. Every receptor here comes from an adult with an advanced solid tumor such as melanoma, head and neck, liver or kidney cancer.

This chain links TRBV19 with TRBJ1-3; D gene uncertain. V shed 5 bases and J shed 3 bases, with 17 bases lying between them. The CDR3 loop spans 16 amino acids. Germline CDR1 reads LNHDA; CDR2 reads SQIVND (reference sequence). The CDR3 sequence: CASSFHSGIGGNTIYF. The CDR3 bases are TGTGCCAGTAGTTTTCACTCAGGAATAGGTGGAAACACCATATATTTT.

This clone was seen just once. The V call is TRBV27, the J call TRBJ1-2, with 7 nucleotides matching TRBD1. CDR1 MNHEY and CDR2 SMNVEV come from the germline V gene (reference sequence). CDR3 length equals 13 residues. V lost 6 bases to trimming and J lost 6 bases; unmatched junction nucleotides: 7. Here the CDR3 DNA reads TGTGCCAGCAGGACCGGGACAGTGAATGGCTACACCTTC. It yields the protein CASRTGTVNGYTF.

The chain joins TRBV9 to TRBJ2-1; D is unclear. Per germline, CDR1 SGDLS and CDR2 YYNGEE. V lost 3 bases to trimming and J lost 0 bases, with 7 bases between them. This CDR3 comprises 14 residues. CDR3 DNA: TGTGCCAGCAGCGGGGCTAGCTCCTACAATGAGCAGTTCTTC. This translates into CASSGASSYNEQFF.

This clone is medium-sized by share. The rearrangement joins TRBV18 to TRBJ2-1; possibly TRBD2 for D (6 bases). Trimming left V 3 bases short and J 8 bases short, with 14 bases between. Germline V gene sequence: CDR1 KGHSH, CDR2 LQKENI. The CDR3 is 14 amino acids. The CDR3 is CASSPGRRSDEQFF. CDR3 in DNA: TGTGCCAGCTCACCCGGGAGAAGAAGCGATGAGCAGTTCTTC.

This chain joins TRBV9 and TRBJ2-1; 7 nucleotides line up with TRBD2. CDR3 length equals 14 residues. Losses at the gene ends were 0 bases for V and 9 bases for J; bases not matched to a gene: 6. The germline gives CDR1 SGDLS, CDR2 YYNGEE. CDR3 DNA sequence: TGTGCCAGCAGCGTAGACGGGGGGTTCGGTGAGCAGTTCTTC. Its translation is CASSVDGGFGEQFF.

This rearrangement joins TRBV4-2 to TRBJ2-3, with D hard to call. The CDR3 totals 15 residues. Germline-derived CDR1 and CDR2 are LGHNA and YNFKEQ. Trimming removed 0 bases at V and 4 bases at J, with 11 bases between. In DNA, the CDR3 is TGTGCCAGCAGCCAAGATGATAGAGGTTCAGATACGCAGTATTTT. Translating gives CASSQDDRGSDTQYF.

The chain employs TRBV4-2 and TRBJ2-5, with 7 bases identical to TRBD2. CDR1 is LGHNA and CDR2 is YNFKEQ in the germline V gene. The length of the CDR3 is 14 residues. The trim removed 1 base at V and 5 bases at J, leaving 4 bases unmatched. The CDR3 region has the DNA TGTGCCAGCAGCCAAGGGACTAGATCGGAGACCCAGTACTTC. The encoded protein is CASSQGTRSETQYF.

This chain connects TRBV6-5 to TRBJ2-1; 7 bases are shared with TRBD2. The CDR3 contains 14 residues. CDR1 and CDR2 from the germline V gene are MNHEY and SVGAGI. Trimming cost V 11 bases and J 4 bases; bases outside gene matches: 11. The CDR3 region has the DNA TGTGCCTGCCGGGCGCTAGCGGCTTACAATGAGCAGTTCTTC. Protein product: CACRALAAYNEQFF.

This clone was seen just once. The J gene is TRBJ2-3, the V gene TRBV10-3; maybe TRBD2 (6 bases). Trimming shortened V by 6 bases and J by 0 bases, and 10 bases separated the two germline ends. CDR1 is ENHRY and CDR2 is SYGVKD in the germline V gene. CDR3 length: 14 amino acids. The CDR3 loop reads CAIRPGTSTDTQYF. The CDR3 DNA reads as TGTGCCATCAGGCCGGGGACTAGCACAGATACGCAGTATTTT.

This chain uses TRBV5-1 with TRBJ2-3, with a possible D match to TRBD1 (5 bases). CDR1 and CDR2 from the germline V gene are SGHRS and YFSETQ. V was clipped by 0 bases and J by 5 bases, with 10 bases between them. The CDR3 loop spans 14 amino acids. The CDR3 bases are TGCGCCAGCAGCTTGGACAGGCAGGGAGATACGCAGTATTTT. This gives the protein CASSLDRQGDTQYF.

The chain links TRBV15 to TRBJ2-2; D gene ambiguous. The CDR3 sequence is 13 residues long. Germline V lookup: CDR1 LNHNV, CDR2 YYDKDF (reference sequence). The ends were cut back, 2 bases at V and 4 bases at J, with 5 bases in the middle. The CDR3 loop reads CATSRTTTGELFF. The CDR3 DNA sequence: TGTGCCACCAGCAGAACAACCACCGGGGAGCTGTTTTTT.

J is TRBJ1-6 and V is TRBV10-3, with D possibly being TRBD1 (5 bases). Germline V lookup: CDR1 ENHRY, CDR2 SYGVKD. The V and J ends lost 8 bases and 8 bases respectively, with 10 bases between them. The length of the CDR3 is 12 residues. CDR3 loop: CAIGTMDSPLHF. In DNA, the CDR3 is TGTGCCATCGGGACGATGGATTCACCCCTCCACTTT.

This chain joins TRBV5-1 and TRBJ1-2, with TRBD1 matching over 7 bases. The length of the CDR3 is 12 residues. Germline assignment: CDR1 SGHRS and CDR2 YFSETQ. J gave up 9 bases and V 4 bases, and 6 bases lay outside the gene matches. In nucleotides, the CDR3 is TGCGCCAGCAGCCCAACAGGGGAGAGCTACACCTTC. It encodes CASSPTGESYTF.

A single count supports this clone. This rearrangement joins TRBV6-1 to TRBJ2-1; D ambiguous. V gave up 4 bases and J gave up 5 bases, with 3 bases separating them. The CDR3 is made up of 11 amino acids. Germline lookup yields CDR1 MNHNS and CDR2 SASEGT. The CDR3 sequence: CASSAHNEQFF. As DNA, the CDR3 is TGTGCCAGCAGTGCCCACAATGAGCAGTTCTTC.

V gene TRBV6-5 combines with J gene TRBJ2-2; tentative D call: TRBD1 (5 bases). Germline V CDR1 and CDR2: MNHEY, SVGAGI. Trimming stripped 7 bases from V and 3 bases from J, with 6 bases between. The CDR3 runs to 12 residues. The CDR3 here is CASTRDTGELFF. The DNA for the CDR3 is TGTGCCAGCACCAGGGACACCGGGGAGCTGTTTTTT.

The genes are TRBV27 and TRBJ1-6; no definite D call. The germline V gene has CDR1 MNHEY and CDR2 SMNVEV (reference sequence). The CDR3 is 19 amino acids. The V and J ends lost 1 base and 4 bases respectively, with 20 bases between them. The CDR3 sequence: CASSLYRLRGSPYNSPLHF. The CDR3 DNA sequence: TGTGCCAGCAGTTTATATAGGCTCAGAGGGAGCCCATATAATTCACCCCTCCACTTT.

This chain joins TRBV6-5 and TRBJ2-7; TRBD1 matches 12 bases. The CDR3 loop spans 15 amino acids. From germline, CDR1 is MNHEY and CDR2 SVGAGI. V shed 5 bases and J 6 bases; nucleotides not matched to a gene: 8. For the CDR3, the DNA is TGTGCCAGCAGTCCCGGGACAGGGGGCCAGGGCGAGCAGTACTTC. Its protein product is CASSPGTGGQGEQYF.

The chain employs TRBV5-1 and TRBJ1-4; D might be TRBD1 (6 bases). The germline V and J ends were trimmed by 4 bases and 8 bases, with 15 bases remaining between them. This CDR3 contains 14 residues. The germline CDR1 and CDR2 sequences are SGHRS and YFSETQ. Written as DNA, the CDR3 is TGCGCCAGCAGCCAACTCCCAGGGGCGGAAAAACTGTTTTTT. It codes for CASSQLPGAEKLFF.

The DNA of the CDR3 is TGCAGCGTTGAATCACGGCGGACAAACTATGGCTACACCTTC. Translated, it gives CSVESRRTNYGYTF. The V gene is TRBV29-1, the J gene TRBJ1-2; tentative D call: TRBD1 (5 bases). The V and J ends lost 2 bases and 2 bases respectively, with 12 bases between them. This CDR3 contains 14 residues. Germline V gene sequence: CDR1 SQVTM, CDR2 ANQGSEA.

This clone appeared once. This rearrangement joins TRBV9 to TRBJ1-5; 8 bases are a match to TRBD1. Germline CDR1 and CDR2: SGDLS and YYNGEE. The J segment lost 5 bases and the V segment lost 3 bases, leaving 7 bases of the junction unmatched. This CDR3 spans 15 amino acids. The CDR3 reads CASSAEDREDQPQHF. The CDR3 nucleotides read TGTGCCAGCAGCGCCGAGGACAGGGAGGATCAGCCCCAGCATTTT.

The V and J genes are TRBV7-9 and TRBJ2-1; 10 bases are shared with TRBD2. CDR3 length: 15 residues. The V gene end was trimmed by 4 bases and the J gene end by 4 bases; junction bases not matched to a gene: 4. Germline V gene data show CDR1 as SEHNR and CDR2 as FQNEAQ (reference sequence). In DNA form, the CDR3 reads TGTGCCAGCAGCTCACTAGCGGGATGGTACAATGAGCAGTTCTTC. This sequence encodes CASSSLAGWYNEQFF. Full variable domain (remainder filled in from reference TRBV7-9 and TRBJ2-1): DTGVSQNPRHKITKRGQNVTFRCDPISEHNRLYWYRQTLGQGPEFLTYFQNEAQLEKSRLLSDRFSAERPKGSFSTLEIQRTEQGDSAMYLCASSSLAGWYNEQFFGPGTRLTVL.

CDR3 sequence (DNA): TGTGCCAGCAGCTTTCTGCTCGCAATTTACGAGCAGTACTTC. It translates to CASSFLLAIYEQYF. The chain links TRBV7-3 to TRBJ2-7; D is undetermined. Germline CDR1 SGHTA, CDR2 FQGTGA. Trimming cost V 3 bases and J 4 bases, with 13 bases left between them. The CDR3 consists of 14 residues.

J is TRBJ2-7 and V is TRBV5-4; 10 nucleotides align to TRBD2. The CDR3 contains 16 residues. J was trimmed by 0 bases and V by 0 bases; bases with no gene match: 3. Germline loops: CDR1 SGHNT, CDR2 YYREEE (reference sequence). The CDR3, as DNA: TGTGCCAGCAGCTTGGGGGCTAGCGGGGGCTCCTACGAGCAGTACTTC. Translating it yields CASSLGASGGSYEQYF.

The chain combines TRBV19 with TRBJ2-1; a weak D match, TRBD1 (6 bases). Germline CDR1 is LNHDA and CDR2 is SQIVND (reference sequence). This CDR3 spans 13 amino acids. Between the trimmed V and J ends, which lost 4 bases and 7 bases, there was a span of 11 bases. The CDR3 protein is CASSRQDRNEQFF. The CDR3 DNA follows: TGTGCCAGTAGTAGACAGGATAGAAATGAGCAGTTCTTC.

The gene calls are TRBV5-1 and TRBJ2-6; either TRBD1 or TRBD2 may fit D (5 bases each). With 3 bases removed from V and 1 base from J, the gap between germline ends came to 20 bases. The germline V gene has CDR1 SGHRS and CDR2 YFSETQ. The CDR3 is made up of 19 amino acids. The CDR3 loop reads CASSWKRGVVRSGANVLTF. In nucleotides, the CDR3 is TGCGCCAGCAGCTGGAAGAGGGGAGTGGTGCGTTCTGGGGCCAACGTCCTGACTTTC.